The clone carrying this T cell receptor (beta chain) was seen only a few times. What it recognizes is unknown. The sample is drawn from a study of T-cell memory formation after mild COVID-19. Findings and limits, study-wide: Shrinking CD4+ clones were chiefly CM and EM; CD8+ ones were chiefly EMRA. Researchers could not confirm that second-wave clones peaking on day 37 targeted SARS-CoV-2.

TCRdb re-derived calls from the 5' RACE reads in MiXCR, one entry per CDR3 protein. The sample lists roughly 400,000 distinct CDR3 sequences; under 20% were seen once. Germline-derived CDR1 and CDR2 are SEHNR and FQNEAQ (reference sequence). This CDR3 region has 15 residues. V gave up 7 bases and J gave up 6 bases; unmatched junction bases: 6. The TCR sequence derives from a man aged 18 to 30 who had mild COVID-19 (a few samples of this study predate the infection). Cell type and time point are not known. The chain recombines TRBV7-9 with TRBJ2-3, with 14 nucleotides matching TRBD2. Sequencing was carried out using PBMCs or a T cell subset sorted from them (not recorded which). CDR3 in DNA: TGTGCCAGCACCCTGACTAGCGGGGGGGCCGATACGCAGTATTTT. Its translation: CASTLTSGGADTQYF.